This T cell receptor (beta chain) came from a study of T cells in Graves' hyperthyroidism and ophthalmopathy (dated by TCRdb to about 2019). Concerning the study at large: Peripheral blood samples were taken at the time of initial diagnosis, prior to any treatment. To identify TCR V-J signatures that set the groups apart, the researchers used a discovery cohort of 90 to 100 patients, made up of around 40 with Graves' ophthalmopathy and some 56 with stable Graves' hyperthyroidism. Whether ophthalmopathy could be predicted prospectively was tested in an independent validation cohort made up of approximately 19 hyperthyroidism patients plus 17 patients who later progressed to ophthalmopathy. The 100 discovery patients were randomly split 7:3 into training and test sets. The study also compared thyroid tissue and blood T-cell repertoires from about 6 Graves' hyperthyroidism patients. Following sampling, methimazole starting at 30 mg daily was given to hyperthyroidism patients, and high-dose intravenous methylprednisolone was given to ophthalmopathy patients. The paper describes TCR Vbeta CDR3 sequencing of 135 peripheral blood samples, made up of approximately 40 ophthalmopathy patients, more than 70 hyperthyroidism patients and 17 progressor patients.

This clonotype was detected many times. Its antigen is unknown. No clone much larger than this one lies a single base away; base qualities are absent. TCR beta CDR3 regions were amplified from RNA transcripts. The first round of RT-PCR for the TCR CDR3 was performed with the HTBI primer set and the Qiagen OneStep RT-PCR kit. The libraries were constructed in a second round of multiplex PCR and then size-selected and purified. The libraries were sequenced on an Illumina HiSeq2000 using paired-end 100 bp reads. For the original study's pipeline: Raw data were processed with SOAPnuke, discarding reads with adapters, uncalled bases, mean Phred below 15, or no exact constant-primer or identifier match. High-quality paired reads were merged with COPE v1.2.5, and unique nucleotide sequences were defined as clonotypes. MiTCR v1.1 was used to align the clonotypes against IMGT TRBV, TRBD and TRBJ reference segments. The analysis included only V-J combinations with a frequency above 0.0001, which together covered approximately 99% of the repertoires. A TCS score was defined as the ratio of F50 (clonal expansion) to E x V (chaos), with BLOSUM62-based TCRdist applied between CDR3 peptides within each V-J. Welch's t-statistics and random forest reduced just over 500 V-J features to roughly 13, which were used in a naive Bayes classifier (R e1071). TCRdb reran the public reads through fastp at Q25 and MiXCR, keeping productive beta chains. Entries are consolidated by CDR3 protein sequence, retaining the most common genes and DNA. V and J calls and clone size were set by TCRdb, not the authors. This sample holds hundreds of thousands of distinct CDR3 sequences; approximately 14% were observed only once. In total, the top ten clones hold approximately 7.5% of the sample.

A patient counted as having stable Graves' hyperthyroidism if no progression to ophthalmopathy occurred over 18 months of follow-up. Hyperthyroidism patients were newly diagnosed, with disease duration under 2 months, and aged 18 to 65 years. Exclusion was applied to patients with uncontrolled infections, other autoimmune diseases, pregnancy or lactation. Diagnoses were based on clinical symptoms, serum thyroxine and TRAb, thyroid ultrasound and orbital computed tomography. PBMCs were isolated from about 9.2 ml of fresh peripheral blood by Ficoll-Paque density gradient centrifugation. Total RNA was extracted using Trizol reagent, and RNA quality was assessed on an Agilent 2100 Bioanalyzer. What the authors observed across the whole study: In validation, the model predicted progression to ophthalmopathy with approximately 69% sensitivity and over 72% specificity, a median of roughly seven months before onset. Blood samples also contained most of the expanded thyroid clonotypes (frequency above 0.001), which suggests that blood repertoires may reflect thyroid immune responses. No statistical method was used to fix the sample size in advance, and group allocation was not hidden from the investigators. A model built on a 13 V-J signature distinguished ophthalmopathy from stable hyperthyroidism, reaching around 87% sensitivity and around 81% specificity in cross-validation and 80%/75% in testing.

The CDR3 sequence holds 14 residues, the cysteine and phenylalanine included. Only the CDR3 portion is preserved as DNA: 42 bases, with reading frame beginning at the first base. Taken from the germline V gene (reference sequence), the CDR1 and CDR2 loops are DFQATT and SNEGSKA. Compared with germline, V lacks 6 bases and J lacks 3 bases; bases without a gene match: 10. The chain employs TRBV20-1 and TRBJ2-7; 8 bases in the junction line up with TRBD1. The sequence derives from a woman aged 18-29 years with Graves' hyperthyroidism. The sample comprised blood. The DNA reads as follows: TGCAGTGCCCGGGACAGGTCCCTAATCTACGAGCAGTACTTC. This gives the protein CSARDRSLIYEQYF.